Shown below are 23 T cell receptor beta chains from a single sample sequenced in a study of early stage breast cancer tumors. Some clones are missing from TCRdb's copy, which holds only in-frame ones; the method was immunoSEQ multiplex PCR. The sample has around 28,000 clones; roughly two thirds are singletons. The sequenced sample was blood. These receptors came from a person aged 45 to 60 with breast cancer.

The chain is built from TRBV10-3 and TRBJ1-5; D is unclear. V shed 6 bases and J shed 6 bases, with 12 bases lying between them. CDR3 size: 13 residues. CDR1 is ENHRY and CDR2 is SYGVKD in the germline V gene. DNA for the CDR3: TGTGCCATCAGGGGGAGTGGTAGTCAGCCCCAGCATTTT. Protein: CAIRGSGSQPQHF.

This clone was counted a single time. The J gene is TRBJ1-3, the V gene TRBV6-4, with D possibly TRBD1 on 5 matching bases. V lost 4 bases and J lost 1, with 14 bases in between. Germline V gene lookup returns CDR1 MRHNA and CDR2 SNTAGT. The length of the CDR3 is 16 residues. The CDR3 protein is CASSAPGGGSGNTIYF. CDR3 DNA: TGTGCCAGCAGTGCACCCGGGGGGGGGTCTGGAAACACCATATATTTT.

The V gene is TRBV9, the J gene TRBJ2-5, with 9 bases matching TRBD1. In germline, CDR1 is SGDLS, CDR2 YYNGEE. Unmatched junction bases numbered 3, after V lost 3 bases and J lost 0 bases. This CDR3 contains 15 residues. The CDR3 region has the DNA TGTGCCAGCAGCGCGACAGGGGGGTACCAAGAGACCCAGTACTTC. The encoded protein is CASSATGGYQETQYF.

The V gene is TRBV10-1, the J gene TRBJ2-5; D gene unclear. Germline V gives CDR1 WNHNN, CDR2 SYGVQD (reference sequence). V lost 4 bases, J lost 4 bases, and 10 bases lay in between. The CDR3 has 13 amino acids. The CDR3 DNA sequence: TGCGCCAGCAGTGGGACGAGCCGAGAGACCCAGTACTTC. It codes for CASSGTSRETQYF.

This chain uses TRBV7-3 with TRBJ2-1, with D hard to call. The length of the CDR3 is 14 residues. Germline-derived CDR1 and CDR2 are SGHTA and FQGTGA. V lost 2 bases to trimming and J lost 6 bases, with 11 bases between them. This chain's CDR3 is CASSLGPGRNEQFF. CDR3 sequence (DNA): TGTGCCAGCAGCTTAGGGCCTGGCCGCAATGAGCAGTTCTTC.

The chain joins TRBV9 to TRBJ2-7; D gene uncertain. The germline V gene has CDR1 SGDLS and CDR2 YYNGEE. Trimming stripped 4 bases from V and 4 bases from J, with 15 bases between. CDR3 length: 14 amino acids. CDR3 amino acids: CASSPKSSNYEQYF. CDR3 sequence (DNA): TGTGCCAGCAGCCCCAAGTCCAGCAATTACGAGCAGTACTTC.

The chain couples TRBV6-4 to TRBJ1-1; 7 bases line up with TRBD1. This CDR3 spans 18 amino acids. Per the germline V gene, CDR1 is MRHNA and CDR2 is SNTAGT. The ends lost 3 bases at V and 3 bases at J; junction bases unmatched: 16. The DNA for the CDR3 is TGTGCCAGCAGTGAAACGGAGGGGGCAGGGTGTCTGGACACTGAAGCTTTCTTT. Protein sequence: CASSETEGAGCLDTEAFF.

This clone has just one count. The chain couples TRBV20-1 to TRBJ2-7, with TRBD1 identical over 7 bases. The germline V gene has CDR1 DFQATT and CDR2 SNEGSKA (reference sequence). CDR3 length: 11 residues. V lost 6 bases and J lost 6; bases outside the gene matches: 5. CDR3 nucleotides: TGCAGTGCACCGACAGGGCGCGAGCAGTACTTC. Protein sequence: CSAPTGREQYF.

The chain is built from TRBV29-1 and TRBJ2-7; D is perhaps TRBD1 or TRBD2 (5 bases each). The length of the CDR3 is 15 residues. The germline V gene has CDR1 SQVTM and CDR2 ANQGSEA. The germline V and J ends were trimmed by 7 bases and 7 bases, with 26 bases remaining between them. The CDR3 is CSAATGTPKPGEQYF. In DNA form, the CDR3 reads TGCAGCGCTGCAACCGGGACGCCGAAACCGGGGGAGCAGTACTTC.

This chain uses TRBV10-1 with TRBJ2-1; the match to TRBD2 covers 9 bases. Germline-derived CDR1 and CDR2 are WNHNN and SYGVQD (reference sequence). The CDR3 has 15 residues. With 5 bases clipped from V and 7 bases from J, the junction kept 9 bases outside the gene matches. In DNA, the CDR3 is TGCGCCAGCAGTTTCGGGCTAGCGGGGACAAATGAGCAGTTCTTC. This codes for CASSFGLAGTNEQFF.

V usage is TRBV6-5 and J usage is TRBJ1-2; 7 bases agree with TRBD1. The CDR3 has 13 amino acids. Germline assignment: CDR1 MNHEY and CDR2 SVGAGI. V lost 6 bases, J lost 4 bases, and 5 bases stayed unmatched. CDR3 loop: CASSSDRAYGYTF. The CDR3 DNA is TGTGCCAGCAGCTCCGACAGGGCCTATGGCTACACCTTC.

This chain uses TRBV27 with TRBJ2-1; weak D call: TRBD2 (6 bases). The length of the CDR3 is 14 residues. Trimming took 10 bases from V and 0 from J, leaving 13 bases between them. Germline CDR1 and CDR2: MNHEY and SMNVEV (reference sequence). CDR3: CANGSGSSYNEQFF. The CDR3 nucleotides read TGTGCCAACGGGTCCGGGAGCTCCTACAATGAGCAGTTCTTC.

The genes are TRBV18 and TRBJ2-5; D gene unclear. From germline, CDR1 is KGHSH and CDR2 LQKENI. Trimming removed 0 bases at V and 5 bases at J, with 7 bases between. CDR3 length: 13 residues. The CDR3 DNA reads TGTGCCAGCTCACCACCTGAACAGGAGACCCAGTACTTC. Residues: CASSPPEQETQYF.

This rearrangement joins TRBV2 to TRBJ2-6, with TRBD1 identical over 9 bases. Germline V CDR1 and CDR2: SNHLY, FYNNEI. Trimming took 4 bases from V and 2 from J; bases not matched to a gene: 3. This CDR3 is 16 amino acids long. CDR3 bases: TGTGCCAGCAGTGGGAGACAGGGGGCTGGGGCCAACGTCCTGACTTTC. Its protein is CASSGRQGAGANVLTF.

This rearrangement joins TRBV5-1 to TRBJ2-7; TRBD1 is a possible D gene (6 bases). The ends were cut back, 4 bases at V and 2 bases at J, with 13 bases in the middle. CDR1 and CDR2 from the germline V gene are SGHRS and YFSETQ. The CDR3 consists of 14 residues. Written as DNA, the CDR3 is TGCGCCAGCAGCCTCCGGGACATACCCTACGAGCAGTACTTC. Its translation: CASSLRDIPYEQYF.

This clone has only a few counts. V gene TRBV2 combines with J gene TRBJ1-3; D gene ambiguous. The CDR3 has 13 amino acids. V lost 7 bases and J lost 3, with 10 bases in between. Germline values: CDR1 SNHLY, CDR2 FYNNEI. The CDR3 loop reads CASTALIGNTIYF. DNA of the CDR3: TGTGCCAGCACCGCCCTTATTGGAAACACCATATATTTT.

This clone was counted only a few times. This chain uses TRBV7-2 with TRBJ2-5; D is uncertain. The CDR3 is 11 residues long. The germline V and J ends were trimmed by 5 bases and 8 bases, with 9 bases remaining between them. CDR1 and CDR2 from the germline V gene are SGHTA and FQGNSA. CDR3 loop: CASSLTGTQYF. The CDR3, as DNA: TGTGCCAGCAGCCTCACCGGAACCCAGTACTTC. The complete variable domain, with remaining parts taken from reference TRBV7-2 and TRBJ2-5, reads GAGVSQSPSNKVTEKGKDVELRCDPISGHTALYWYRQSLGQGLEFLIYFQGNSAPDKSGLPSDRFSAERTGGSVSTLTIQRTQQEDSAVYLCASSLTGTQYFGPGTRLLVL.

The chain is built from TRBV5-1 and TRBJ2-3; D unresolved. CDR3 length equals 15 residues. The ends were cut back, 0 bases at V and 1 base at J, with 9 bases in the middle. Looked up from germline, CDR1 is SGHRS and CDR2 is YFSETQ. CDR3 bases: TGCGCCAGCAGCTTGGCTTCACCTGGCACAGATACGCAGTATTTT. It yields the protein CASSLASPGTDTQYF.

About this clone: The sample carries other DNA sequences with the same CDR3. The CDR3 sequence: CASSLPRGTQYF. Here the CDR3 DNA reads TGTGCCAGCAGCTTACCGCGGGGGACCCAGTATTTT. The chain carries TRBV11-2 and TRBJ2-3; TRBD2 matches 7 bases. V shed 2 bases and J 12 bases; nucleotides not matched to a gene: 5. CDR1 is SGHAT, CDR2 FQNNGV, per germline. CDR3 length equals 12 residues.

J is TRBJ1-1 and V is TRBV4-1; the D is unclear. Between the trimmed V and J ends, which lost 0 bases and 0 bases, there was a span of 11 bases. Looked up from germline, CDR1 is MGHRA and CDR2 is YSYEKL. This CDR3 is 16 amino acids long. The CDR3 sequence: CASSQDGNRLNTEAFF. CDR3 nucleotide sequence: TGCGCCAGCAGCCAAGATGGGAACCGACTGAACACTGAAGCTTTCTTT.

The chain has TRBV11-2 and TRBJ2-7; maybe TRBD2 (6 bases). Germline V gene lookup returns CDR1 SGHAT and CDR2 FQNNGV. The V end was cut by 4 bases, the J end by 2 bases, with 18 bases between. This CDR3 is built from 16 residues. CDR3: CASSYLSGPSTYEQYF. The CDR3 DNA reads as TGTGCCAGCAGCTACCTTAGCGGTCCGAGTACCTACGAGCAGTACTTC. The full variable domain, its missing parts supplied by reference TRBV11-2 and TRBJ2-7, is EAGVAQSPRYKIIEKRQSVAFWCNPISGHATLYWYQQILGQGPKLLIQFQNNGVVDDSQLPKDRFSAERLKGVDSTLKIQPAKLEDSAVYLCASSYLSGPSTYEQYFGPGTRLTVT.

The rearrangement links TRBV5-1 to TRBJ2-3; possibly TRBD1 or TRBD2 for D (5 bases each). Germline V CDR1 and CDR2: SGHRS, YFSETQ. The CDR3 spans 16 residues. Deletions cut 1 base from V and 0 bases from J, with 12 bases between. The CDR3 bases are TGCGCCAGCAGCTTGTTTGGGGGAGCCAGCACAGATACGCAGTATTTT. This encodes CASSLFGGASTDTQYF.

This rearrangement joins TRBV6-6 to TRBJ2-1; tentatively, D is TRBD2 (6 bases). Germline CDR1 MNHNY, CDR2 SVGAGI (reference sequence). The V end was cut by 8 bases, the J end by 5 bases, with 13 bases between. The CDR3 covers 13 residues. The CDR3 DNA reads TGTGCCAGCGTGGGGGGAGGTAACAATGAGCAGTTCTTC. It encodes CASVGGGNNEQFF.